One sample yielded the 8 T cell receptor beta chains listed below, sequenced in a study of T cell responses to AZD1222 COVID-19 vaccine. The table came from immunoSEQ multiplex PCR; TCRdb's copy has only in-frame clones and leaves some out. Of about 110,000 clones listed, roughly 87% are singletons. The sample was peripheral blood, taken 28 days after the second AZD1222 dose. These receptor sequences come from an adult who received the AZD1222 COVID-19 vaccine.

V gene TRBV4-3 combines with J gene TRBJ2-3; D assignment may be TRBD1 or TRBD2 (5 bases each). This CDR3 region has 16 residues. The V gene's germline CDR1 is LGHNA and CDR2 YSLEER. Trimming stripped 0 bases from V and 8 bases from J, with 18 bases between. The CDR3 is CASSQDGSIARGTQYF. The CDR3 region has the DNA TGCGCCAGCAGCCAAGACGGCAGCATCGCGAGGGGTACGCAGTATTTT.

This chain uses TRBV11-2 with TRBJ2-3, with TRBD2 as a possible D gene (6 bases). Germline V gene sequence: CDR1 SGHAT, CDR2 FQNNGV. Between the trimmed V and J ends, which lost 1 base and 0 bases, there was a span of 11 bases. This CDR3 is built from 16 residues. The DNA for the CDR3 is TGTGCCAGCAGCTTAGTCCTCCGGGGGAGCACAGATACGCAGTATTTT. This gives the protein CASSLVLRGSTDTQYF.

This clone was seen a few times. V and J are TRBV9 and TRBJ2-2; TRBD2 is a possible D gene (5 bases). The V gene lost 3 bases and the J gene lost 2 bases, with 14 bases spanning the gap. Germline V gene data show CDR1 as SGDLS and CDR2 as YYNGEE. The CDR3 is 16 residues long. CDR3 in amino acids: CASSARAGINTGELFF. The DNA of the CDR3 is TGTGCCAGCAGCGCCCGTGCCGGGATAAACACCGGGGAGCTGTTTTTT.

The V gene is TRBV5-1, the J gene TRBJ1-3, with TRBD1 identical over 7 bases. CDR1 SGHRS and CDR2 YFSETQ come from the germline V gene. The V and J ends lost 0 bases and 0 bases, in that order; junction bases with no gene match: 6. This CDR3 comprises 17 residues. CDR3 residues: CASSLEGQPTSGNTIYF. The CDR3, as DNA: TGCGCCAGCAGCTTGGAGGGACAGCCTACCTCTGGAAACACCATATATTTT. Using reference TRBV5-1 and TRBJ1-3 for the parts outside the CDR3, the full variable domain is KAGVTQTPRYLIKTRGQQVTLSCSPISGHRSVSWYQQTPGQGLQFLFEYFSETQRNKGNFPGRFSGRQFSNSRSEMNVSTLELGDSALYLCASSLEGQPTSGNTIYFGEGSWLTVV.

This sequence joins TRBV7-3 and TRBJ1-6, with D tentatively TRBD1 (5 bases). The germline gives CDR1 SGHTA, CDR2 FQGTGA. Deletions cut 0 bases from V and 7 bases from J, with 7 bases between. This CDR3 region has 14 residues. CDR3 in DNA: TGTGCCAGCAGCTTAACGACAGCCAATTCACCCCTCCACTTT. Protein: CASSLTTANSPLHF.

This CDR3 is CASSPRQTGLTVYEQYF. In DNA form, the CDR3 reads TGTGCCAGCAGTCCTCGCCAGACCGGGCTGACCGTCTACGAGCAGTACTTC. The V call is TRBV27, the J call TRBJ2-7; D is unclear. There are 17 residues in the CDR3. Germline V CDR1 and CDR2: MNHEY, SMNVEV (reference sequence). The germline V and J ends were trimmed by 5 bases and 3 bases, with 23 bases remaining between them.

This clone was seen a single time. The gene calls are TRBV2 and TRBJ1-1; no definite D call. The CDR3 has 13 residues. Trimming removed 11 bases from V and 3 bases from J, with 16 bases in between. The germline V gene has CDR1 SNHLY and CDR2 FYNNEI. CDR3 DNA sequence: TGTGCCGACGGTGTCCTGGAGGACACTGAAGCTTTCTTT. This sequence encodes CADGVLEDTEAFF.

The rearrangement links TRBV9 to TRBJ2-1; D not resolved. Deletions cut 10 bases from V and 6 bases from J, with 20 bases between. The length of the CDR3 is 14 residues. Germline V gene data show CDR1 as SGDLS and CDR2 as YYNGEE. The CDR3 coding sequence is TGTGCCTCAGAGCCCTGGGATTTAGGCAATGAGCAGTTCTTC. The encoded protein is CASEPWDLGNEQFF.